The subject of this entry is one T cell receptor beta chain. Sequenced by immunoSEQ multiplex PCR; TCRdb stores in-frame clones only, minus some. The sample lists roughly 190,000 clones, roughly nine tenths occurring once. The sample originates from a study of blood T cell repertoires in COVID-19. Study at large: PBMCs, B-cell-depleted T cells, or T cells were the source of the cDNA or gDNA that made up the material.

The receptor was derived from a man aged 25 to 40 with acute or convalescent COVID-19. The specimen sequenced was peripheral blood.

The CDR3 reads CASRPERQRDTQYF. CDR3 DNA sequence: TGTGCCAGCCGACCGGAAAGGCAGCGGGATACGCAGTATTTT. The V gene is TRBV28, the J gene TRBJ2-3; the D gene is possibly TRBD2 (5 bases). The CDR3 consists of 14 residues. Germline V CDR1 and CDR2: MDHEN, SYDVKM. Trimming cost V 8 bases and J 6 bases, with 18 bases left between them.